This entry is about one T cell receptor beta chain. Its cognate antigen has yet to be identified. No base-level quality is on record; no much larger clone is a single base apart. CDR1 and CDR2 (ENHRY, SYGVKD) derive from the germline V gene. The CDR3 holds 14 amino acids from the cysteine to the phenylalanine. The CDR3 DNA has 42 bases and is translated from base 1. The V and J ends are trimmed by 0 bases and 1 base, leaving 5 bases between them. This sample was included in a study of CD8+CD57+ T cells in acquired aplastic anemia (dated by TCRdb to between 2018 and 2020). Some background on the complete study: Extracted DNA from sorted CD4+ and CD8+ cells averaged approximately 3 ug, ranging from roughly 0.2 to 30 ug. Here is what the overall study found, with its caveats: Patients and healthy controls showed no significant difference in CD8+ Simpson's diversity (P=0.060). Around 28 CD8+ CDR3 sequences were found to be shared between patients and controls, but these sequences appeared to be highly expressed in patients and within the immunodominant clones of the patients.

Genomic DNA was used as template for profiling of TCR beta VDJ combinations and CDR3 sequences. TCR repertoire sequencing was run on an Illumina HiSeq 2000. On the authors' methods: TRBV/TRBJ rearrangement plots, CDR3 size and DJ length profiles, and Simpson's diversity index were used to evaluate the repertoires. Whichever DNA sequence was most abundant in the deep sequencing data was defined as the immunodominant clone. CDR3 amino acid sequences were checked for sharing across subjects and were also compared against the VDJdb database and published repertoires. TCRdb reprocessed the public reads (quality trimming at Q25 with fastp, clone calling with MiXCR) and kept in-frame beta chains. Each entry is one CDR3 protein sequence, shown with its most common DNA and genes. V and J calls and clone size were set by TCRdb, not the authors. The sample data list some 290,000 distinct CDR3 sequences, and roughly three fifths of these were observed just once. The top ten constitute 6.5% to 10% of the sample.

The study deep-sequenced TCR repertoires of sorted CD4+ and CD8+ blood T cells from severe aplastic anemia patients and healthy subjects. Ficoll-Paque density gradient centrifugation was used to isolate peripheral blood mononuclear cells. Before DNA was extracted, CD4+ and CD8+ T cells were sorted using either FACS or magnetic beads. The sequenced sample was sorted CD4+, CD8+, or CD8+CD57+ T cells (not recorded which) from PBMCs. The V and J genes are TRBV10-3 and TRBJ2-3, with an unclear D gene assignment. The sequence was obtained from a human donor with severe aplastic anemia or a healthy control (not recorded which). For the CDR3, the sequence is CAISESLGTDTQYF. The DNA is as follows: TGTGCCATCAGTGAGTCGCTAGGCACAGATACGCAGTATTTT.